The 23 T cell receptor beta chains below all came from one sample that was sequenced in a study of blood T cell repertoires in COVID-19. The data were produced by immunoSEQ multiplex PCR, yet TCRdb's version contains in-frame clones alone and is incomplete. The sample carries roughly 100,000 clones, 81% recorded once. The sample taken for sequencing was peripheral blood. These receptors originate from a woman in her seventies with acute or convalescent COVID-19.

This chain links TRBV7-2 with TRBJ2-7, with D possibly being TRBD1 (6 bases). The V and J ends lost 2 bases and 4 bases respectively, with 15 bases between them. The CDR3 loop spans 15 amino acids. Germline V gene data show CDR1 as SGHTA and CDR2 as FQGNSA. CDR3 in DNA: TGTGCCAGCAGCTTAAGGGGGACCGGTGGGTACGAGCAGTACTTC. It codes for CASSLRGTGGYEQYF.

The chain combines TRBV19 with TRBJ1-1, with D perhaps TRBD1 (6 bases). The ends were cut back, 9 bases at V and 5 bases at J, with 16 bases in the middle. Looked up from germline, CDR1 is LNHDA and CDR2 is SQIVND (reference sequence). The CDR3 consists of 13 residues. CDR3 nucleotide sequence: TGTGCCAGCCAGAAACAGGGATGGACTGAAGCTTTCTTT. Translated: CASQKQGWTEAFF.

V usage is TRBV19 and J usage is TRBJ2-2; D is perhaps TRBD1 (6 bases). The germline CDR1 and CDR2 sequences are LNHDA and SQIVND (reference sequence). The CDR3 runs to 13 residues. V dropped 3 bases and J dropped 7 bases, with 9 bases sitting between them. CDR3 sequence: CASSIQGSGELFF. The CDR3 bases are TGTGCCAGTAGTATTCAGGGGAGCGGGGAGCTGTTTTTT.

The chain joins TRBV6-6 to TRBJ2-7; 9 bases align to TRBD1. The CDR3 runs to 15 residues. The germline V gene encodes CDR1 MNHNY and CDR2 SVGAGI (reference sequence). The V and J ends lost 5 bases and 0 bases, in that order; junction bases with no gene match: 5. CDR3 nucleotides: TGTGCCAGCAGTGACCGGGACAGGGCCTCCTACGAGCAGTACTTC. Amino acids: CASSDRDRASYEQYF.

The chain recombines TRBV6-2 or TRBV6-3 with TRBJ2-4, with D possibly being TRBD1 (6 bases). The CDR3 is 16 residues long. The germline V gene has CDR1 MNHEY and CDR2 SVGEGT. V lost 6 bases and J lost 1, with 16 bases in between. Here the CDR3 reads CASSLYRDQAKNIQYF. The CDR3 DNA reads as TGTGCCAGCAGCCTCTACAGGGATCAGGCCAAAAACATTCAGTACTTC.

This chain uses TRBV19 with TRBJ1-2, with D maybe TRBD1 (6 bases). Germline CDR1 LNHDA, CDR2 SQIVND (reference sequence). V lost 5 bases and J 5 bases, leaving 18 bases between the germline ends. CDR3 length: 15 amino acids. The CDR3 loop is CASSAERGQGYGYTF. CDR3 in DNA: TGTGCCAGTAGTGCTGAGCGGGGGCAGGGTTATGGCTACACCTTC.

V is TRBV19 and J is TRBJ2-1; maybe TRBD1 (7 bases). This CDR3 is built from 14 residues. The V end lost 1 base, the J end lost 6 bases, and 10 bases lay between the germline ends. The germline gives CDR1 LNHDA, CDR2 SQIVND (reference sequence). The CDR3 loop reads CASSIVEGANEQFF. CDR3 DNA sequence: TGTGCCAGTAGTATAGTGGAGGGGGCCAATGAGCAGTTCTTC.

The V and J genes are TRBV9 and TRBJ2-1, with 12 positions matching TRBD2. V shed 4 bases and J 3 bases; nucleotides not matched to a gene: 11. Germline V lookup: CDR1 SGDLS, CDR2 YYNGEE. The CDR3 runs 18 residues. As DNA, the CDR3 is TGTGCCAGCAGCTCGGGACTAGCGGGCCTCGGCTACTACAATGAGCAGTTCTTC. Encoded protein: CASSSGLAGLGYYNEQFF.

This clone was observed once. The gene calls are TRBV5-1 and TRBJ1-1; D not certain. With 4 bases removed from V and 4 bases from J, the gap between germline ends came to 14 bases. The CDR3 runs to 14 residues. From germline, CDR1 is SGHRS and CDR2 YFSETQ. The CDR3 region is CASSAGDTGTEAFF. The CDR3 DNA reads as TGCGCCAGCAGCGCGGGAGATACGGGCACTGAAGCTTTCTTT.

This chain joins TRBV6-2 or TRBV6-3 and TRBJ1-2; D is uncertain. This CDR3 has 16 amino acids. The germline gives CDR1 MNHEY, CDR2 SVGEGT. Trimming left V 0 bases short and J 2 bases short, with 13 bases between. CDR3 amino acids: CASSYSPRILNYGYTF. The CDR3 DNA follows: TGTGCCAGCAGTTACTCGCCCAGGATTCTCAACTATGGCTACACCTTC.

The rearrangement uses TRBV3-1 (or the pseudogene TRBV3-2) and TRBJ2-7; TRBD2 aligns across 8 bases. Losses at the gene ends were 1 base for V and 5 bases for J; bases not matched to a gene: 7. The CDR3 extends over 15 amino acids. The germline CDR1 and CDR2 sequences are LGHDT and YNNKEL (reference sequence). The CDR3 here is CASSQVLSGAHEQYF. CDR3 DNA: TGTGCCAGCAGCCAAGTTCTTAGCGGGGCCCACGAGCAGTACTTC.

The chain carries TRBV7-2 and TRBJ2-1; 11 bases fit TRBD2. CDR1 and CDR2 (germline): SGHTA, FQGNSA. The CDR3 contains 15 residues. Trimming took 1 base from V and 10 from J; bases not matched to a gene: 6. The CDR3 DNA follows: TGTGCCAGCAGCTTAGGACTAGCGGGGAAGGACGAGCAGTTCTTC. It yields the protein CASSLGLAGKDEQFF.

The CDR3 loop reads CASSLAGTSMPTDTQYF. CDR3 DNA: TGTGCCAGCAGCTTAGCTGGGACTAGCATGCCCACAGATACGCAGTATTTT. This rearrangement joins TRBV11-2 to TRBJ2-3; TRBD2 agrees at 9 bases. This CDR3 region has 17 residues. With 1 base clipped from V and 2 bases from J, the junction kept 7 bases outside the gene matches. Per the germline V gene, CDR1 is SGHAT and CDR2 is FQNNGV.

This chain uses TRBV11-2 with TRBJ2-1; 8 bases map to TRBD2. Germline-derived CDR1 and CDR2 are SGHAT and FQNNGV. The CDR3 is 15 amino acids. The V and J ends lost 4 bases and 1 base, in that order; junction bases with no gene match: 3. The CDR3 DNA sequence: TGTGCCAGCAGCTCCGGACTAGCTTCCTACAATGAGCAGTTCTTC. This sequence encodes CASSSGLASYNEQFF. Together with reference TRBV11-2 and TRBJ2-1, the CDR3 gives the full variable domain: EAGVAQSPRYKIIEKRQSVAFWCNPISGHATLYWYQQILGQGPKLLIQFQNNGVVDDSQLPKDRFSAERLKGVDSTLKIQPAKLEDSAVYLCASSSGLASYNEQFFGPGTRLTVL.

The gene calls are TRBV9 and TRBJ1-3; D remains unclear. The germline V and J ends were trimmed by 2 bases and 0 bases, with 12 bases remaining between them. CDR3 length: 16 amino acids. CDR1 and CDR2 from the germline V gene are SGDLS and YYNGEE. The chain's CDR3 is CASSVSSRISGNTIYF. The CDR3 bases are TGTGCCAGCAGCGTTAGTTCAAGAATCTCTGGAAACACCATATATTTT.

This clone has only a few counts. The chain links TRBV15 to TRBJ2-2; 9 bases agree with TRBD1. J gave up 6 bases and V 0 bases, and 5 bases lay outside the gene matches. The germline CDR1 and CDR2 sequences are LNHNV and YYDKDF (reference sequence). The CDR3 covers 16 residues. CDR3: CATSRDRTGVAGELFF. In nucleotides, the CDR3 is TGTGCCACCAGCAGAGACCGGACAGGGGTTGCCGGGGAGCTGTTTTTT.

The count of this clone is one. This chain links TRBV29-1 with TRBJ1-2, with 8 nucleotides matching TRBD1. Trimming at V came to 1 base and at J to 6 bases, leaving 4 bases not matched to a gene. The length of the CDR3 is 13 residues. Germline loops: CDR1 SQVTM, CDR2 ANQGSEA. CDR3 bases: TGCAGCGTTGAAGGGGCAGGGGGCGATGGCTACACCTTC. Translating gives CSVEGAGGDGYTF.

This clone was seen once. The chain links TRBV6-5 to TRBJ1-5, with D possibly being TRBD1 (5 bases). Germline V lookup: CDR1 MNHEY, CDR2 SVGAGI. The CDR3 has 13 residues. Trimming cost V 7 bases and J 3 bases, with 10 bases left between them. The CDR3 here is CASKAGFNQPQHF. CDR3 in DNA: TGTGCCAGCAAGGCAGGGTTCAATCAGCCCCAGCATTTT.

The rearrangement uses TRBV19 and TRBJ1-5, with 7 bases fitting TRBD1. The V gene end was trimmed by 5 bases and the J gene end by 5 bases; junction bases not matched to a gene: 12. Germline V gene sequence: CDR1 LNHDA, CDR2 SQIVND (reference sequence). The CDR3 consists of 16 residues. CDR3 bases: TGTGCCAGTAGTCCCACACCTGACAGGGATGATCAGCCCCAGCATTTT. This encodes CASSPTPDRDDQPQHF.

V gene TRBV6-5 combines with J gene TRBJ2-5; 7 bases agree with TRBD1. The CDR3 sequence is 14 residues long. V dropped 4 bases and J dropped 5; count of bases not matched to a gene: 7. Germline lookup yields CDR1 MNHEY and CDR2 SVGAGI. CDR3 residues: CASSLTGRIETQYF. In DNA, the CDR3 is TGTGCCAGCAGTTTGACAGGGAGAATCGAGACCCAGTACTTC.

This clone was seen a single time. This chain connects TRBV12-3 or TRBV12-4 to TRBJ2-1; D is unresolved. The CDR3 runs to 11 residues. The V and J ends lost 5 bases and 11 bases respectively, with 10 bases between them. The CDR3 bases are TGTGCCAGCAGTACAAGACAACAGCAGTTCTTC. Amino acids: CASSTRQQQFF.

The rearrangement links TRBV10-3 to TRBJ2-7; 7 bases agree with TRBD1. The V gene's germline CDR1 is ENHRY and CDR2 SYGVKD. V dropped 10 bases and J dropped 3; count of bases not matched to a gene: 6. The CDR3 consists of 12 residues. Here the CDR3 reads CATGQEVYEQYF. Written as DNA, the CDR3 is TGTGCCACAGGACAGGAGGTCTACGAGCAGTACTTC.

The V gene is TRBV5-6, the J gene TRBJ2-7; 13 positions match TRBD2. Germline V gives CDR1 SGHDT, CDR2 YYEEEE. The CDR3 consists of 16 residues. The V and J ends lost 4 bases and 2 bases, in that order; junction bases with no gene match: 6. CDR3 residues: CASSPGLAGVTYEQYF. The CDR3 nucleotides read TGTGCCAGCAGCCCAGGACTAGCGGGGGTTACCTACGAGCAGTACTTC.